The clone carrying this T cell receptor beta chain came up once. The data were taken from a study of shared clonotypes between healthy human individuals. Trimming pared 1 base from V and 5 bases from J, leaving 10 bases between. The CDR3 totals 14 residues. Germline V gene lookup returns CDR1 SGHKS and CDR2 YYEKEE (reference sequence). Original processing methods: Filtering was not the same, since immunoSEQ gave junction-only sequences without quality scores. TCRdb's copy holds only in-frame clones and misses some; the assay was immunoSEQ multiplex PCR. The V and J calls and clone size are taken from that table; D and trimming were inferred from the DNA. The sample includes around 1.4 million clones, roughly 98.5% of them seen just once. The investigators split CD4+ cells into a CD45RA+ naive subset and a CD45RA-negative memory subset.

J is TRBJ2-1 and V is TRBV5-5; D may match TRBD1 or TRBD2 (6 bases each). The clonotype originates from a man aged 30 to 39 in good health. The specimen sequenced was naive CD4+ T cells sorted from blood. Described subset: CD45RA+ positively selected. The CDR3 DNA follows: TGTGCCAGCAGCTTGAAGGGGGGAAACAATGAGCAGTTCTTC. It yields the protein CASSLKGGNNEQFF.